The 21 T cell receptor beta chains below all came from one sample that was sequenced in a study of cytomegalovirus exposure and HLA in healthy donors (dated by TCRdb to 2016 to 2017). Library preparation employed the immunoSEQ multiplex PCR assay. For the multiplex PCR, a mixture combining 60 forward primers for TCR Vbeta segments and 13 reverse primers for TCR Jbeta segments was used. Entries here come from immuneACCESS through TCRdb and include only in-frame sequences with V and J called. Some clones fail to appear in such tables; in the studies checked, an unresolved V gene covers under half of the shortfall, and the cause of the remainder is unknown. This sample comprises about 160,000 clones, approximately 80% of them detected only once. The ten largest account for 7% of the sample. Sample: PBMCs. Receptors were obtained from a woman aged 30 to 39 in good health and CMV-seropositive.

The rearrangement links TRBV7-8 to TRBJ2-1, with a weak D call TRBD2 (5 bases). The CDR3 runs to 15 residues. V lost 5 bases, J lost 2 bases, and 13 bases lay in between. The germline gives CDR1 SGHVS, CDR2 FQNEAQ. CDR3 residues: CASSREGSTYNEQFF. In DNA, the CDR3 is TGTGCCAGCAGCCGCGAGGGTTCGACCTACAATGAGCAGTTCTTC.

Regarding this clone: In the same sample, other DNA sequences code for this CDR3. The V and J genes are TRBV5-1 and TRBJ1-2; D is possibly TRBD1 (6 bases). V was clipped by 2 bases and J by 1 base, with 9 bases between them. The CDR3 is 14 residues long. In germline, CDR1 is SGHRS, CDR2 YFSETQ. CDR3 DNA sequence: TGCGCCAGCAGCTTACTGGACAGTAACTATGGCTACACCTTC. This codes for CASSLLDSNYGYTF.

V is TRBV5-1 and J is TRBJ2-5; 13 bases are a match to TRBD2. The junction had 1 base not matched to a gene; V was cut back by 2 bases and J by 0 bases. This CDR3 contains 16 residues. Germline CDR1 and CDR2: SGHRS and YFSETQ. The CDR3 is CASSFGTSGNQETQYF. The CDR3 DNA is TGCGCCAGCAGCTTCGGGACTAGCGGGAACCAAGAGACCCAGTACTTC.

Concerning this clone itself: A junction end diverges from the germline sequence, so it may reflect a read error. J is TRBJ1-6 and V is TRBV7-9, with 8 bases aligning to TRBD1. This CDR3 has 15 residues. Per germline, CDR1 SEHNR and CDR2 FQNEAQ (reference sequence). The CDR3 DNA reads as TGTGCCAGCAGCCTAGCGGGCAGGGGGCTGTCACCCCTCCACTTT. Translation gives CASSLAGRGLSPLHF.

This sequence joins TRBV7-2 and TRBJ1-2; D gene unclear. V was clipped by 0 bases and J by 3 bases, with 14 bases between them. This CDR3 region has 16 residues. Looked up from germline, CDR1 is SGHTA and CDR2 is FQGNSA. CDR3 sequence reads: CASSLALGAGDYGYTF. The CDR3 nucleotides read TGTGCCAGCAGCTTAGCGCTCGGTGCGGGCGACTATGGCTACACCTTC.

The chain recombines TRBV4-3 with TRBJ2-7, with 7 bases that match TRBD2. The CDR3 length is 16 residues. V lost 3 bases and J lost 6; bases outside the gene matches: 14. Germline V gives CDR1 LGHNA, CDR2 YSLEER. The CDR3, as DNA: TGCGCCAGCAGCCATCTCCTCGGGTCGGGGAGGGCCGAGCAGTACTTC. The encoded protein is CASSHLLGSGRAEQYF.

The table lists this clone with a few counts. The rearrangement joins TRBV27 to TRBJ2-6, with D possibly TRBD2 on 6 matching bases. Germline V lookup: CDR1 MNHEY, CDR2 SMNVEV (reference sequence). The CDR3 runs to 17 residues. Trimming stripped 4 bases from V and 1 base from J, with 14 bases between. This CDR3 is CASSSGVRVSGANVLTF. The CDR3 nucleotides read TGTGCCAGCAGTTCGGGGGTTAGAGTATCTGGGGCCAACGTCCTGACTTTC.

This clone showed up just a few times. J is TRBJ1-1 and V is TRBV30; 8 nucleotides align to TRBD1. Per the germline V gene, CDR1 is GTSNPN and CDR2 is SVGIG (reference sequence). The J segment lost 4 bases and the V segment lost 0 bases, leaving 1 base of the junction unmatched. This CDR3 region has 13 residues. The CDR3 DNA follows: TGTGCCTGGAGTGTACAGGGGGTCACTGAAGCTTTCTTT. This encodes CAWSVQGVTEAFF.

The rearrangement joins TRBV5-1 to TRBJ2-7; TRBD1 aligns across 8 bases. The CDR3 length is 15 residues. Trimming removed 3 bases from V and 2 bases from J; junction bases left unmatched: 7. Germline V gene lookup returns CDR1 SGHRS and CDR2 YFSETQ. The CDR3 sequence: CASSSGQGRAYEQYF. DNA of the CDR3: TGCGCCAGCAGCTCCGGACAGGGCCGGGCCTACGAGCAGTACTTC.

This clone has a single count. The chain uses TRBV29-1 and TRBJ1-4, with a weak D call TRBD1 (6 bases). Trimming took 6 bases from V and 7 from J, leaving 15 bases between them. Germline-derived CDR1 and CDR2 are SQVTM and ANQGSEA. CDR3 length: 13 amino acids. The CDR3 loop is CSVRLGASEKLFF. CDR3 DNA: TGCAGCGTCCGTTTGGGGGCGTCTGAAAAACTGTTTTTT.

This clone showed up just a few times. This chain joins TRBV5-5 and TRBJ1-2, with D maybe TRBD1 (6 bases). The CDR3 runs 16 residues. From germline, CDR1 is SGHKS and CDR2 YYEKEE (reference sequence). Deletions cut 4 bases from V and 3 bases from J, with 19 bases between. The CDR3 protein is CASSQIPRDTDYGYTF. The CDR3 DNA sequence: TGTGCCAGCAGCCAAATCCCCCGGGACACGGACTATGGCTACACCTTC.

The chain recombines TRBV6-1 with TRBJ2-5, with D perhaps TRBD1 (6 bases). The J call may be faulty, since TRBJ2-7 better matches the DNA end. Germline CDR1 MNHNS, CDR2 SASEGT. The CDR3 covers 13 residues. For the CDR3, the DNA is TGTGCCAGCAAATCGGACAGAATCTACGAGCAGTACTTC. The encoded protein is CASKSDRIYEQYF.

Concerning this clone: An end of the junction does not agree with germline; a read error may underlie this. The chain uses TRBV5-1 and TRBJ2-7; weak D call: TRBD1 (5 bases). This CDR3 is built from 15 residues. Germline values: CDR1 SGHRS, CDR2 YFSETQ. CDR3 protein: CASSLITGPSYEQHF. In DNA, the CDR3 is TGCGCCAGCAGCTTGATAACAGGACCTTCCTACGAGCAGCACTTC.

This clone appeared once. This sequence joins TRBV6-5 and TRBJ2-3; D unclear. CDR1 MNHEY and CDR2 SVGAGI come from the germline V gene. The V gene lost 5 bases and the J gene lost 0 bases, with 9 bases spanning the gap. The CDR3 extends over 14 amino acids. The CDR3 loop is CASSQRESTDTQYF. DNA for the CDR3: TGTGCCAGCAGTCAACGTGAGAGCACAGATACGCAGTATTTT.

This clone has a single count. The CDR3 bases are TGTGCCAGCAGCTTGGCCCGGCAGGGGAACACTGAAGCTTTCTTT. Amino acids: CASSLARQGNTEAFF. The rearrangement links TRBV5-4 to TRBJ1-1; weak D call: TRBD1 (5 bases). The germline gives CDR1 SGHNT, CDR2 YYREEE (reference sequence). V lost 0 bases and J lost 1, with 10 bases in between. The CDR3 consists of 15 residues.

V is TRBV7-9 and J is TRBJ2-3; 9 bases align to TRBD2. Germline loops: CDR1 SEHNR, CDR2 FQNEAQ (reference sequence). The V gene end was trimmed by 4 bases and the J gene end by 3 bases; junction bases not matched to a gene: 2. The CDR3 length is 14 residues. CDR3: CASSSSGATDTQYF. DNA of the CDR3: TGTGCCAGCAGCTCTAGCGGGGCGACAGATACGCAGTATTTT.

V and J are TRBV2 and TRBJ1-5; no clear D. The CDR3 contains 15 residues. V was clipped by 1 base and J by 9 bases, with 16 bases between them. Germline V gene lookup returns CDR1 SNHLY and CDR2 FYNNEI. CDR3 DNA sequence: TGTGCCAGCAGTGAAGAGAGCGGAGGAGATGGGCCCCAGCATTTT. Its translation is CASSEESGGDGPQHF.

The chain has TRBV7-2 and TRBJ2-1; 7 bases are a match to TRBD1. Per the germline V gene, CDR1 is SGHTA and CDR2 is FQGNSA. The CDR3 length is 16 residues. V lost 0 bases to trimming and J lost 2 bases; unmatched junction nucleotides: 4. CDR3 DNA: TGTGCCAGCAGCTTAGCCGGGACAGCCACCTACAATGAGCAGTTCTTC. This codes for CASSLAGTATYNEQFF.

This chain joins TRBV9 and TRBJ1-1, with no clear D. In germline, CDR1 is SGDLS, CDR2 YYNGEE. CDR3 length: 14 residues. The V end was cut by 0 bases, the J end by 2 bases, with 8 bases between. CDR3 nucleotide sequence: TGTGCCAGCAGCGTAGTAGCTGGCAACACTGAAGCTTTCTTT. It specifies CASSVVAGNTEAFF.

This clone was observed a few times. This chain joins TRBV19 and TRBJ2-1; 8 bases line up with TRBD1. V dropped 6 bases and J dropped 4; count of bases not matched to a gene: 8. This CDR3 is 15 amino acids long. Germline V gene lookup returns CDR1 LNHDA and CDR2 SQIVND (reference sequence). The CDR3 spells CASSLWTGSYNEQFF. The CDR3 DNA reads as TGTGCCAGTAGCTTGTGGACAGGGTCTTACAATGAGCAGTTCTTC. Combining the CDR3 with reference TRBV19 and TRBJ2-1 gives the whole variable domain DGGITQSPKYLFRKEGQNVTLSCEQNLNHDAMYWYRQDPGQGLRLIYYSQIVNDFQKGDIAEGYSVSREKKESFPLTVTSAQKNPTAFYLCASSLWTGSYNEQFFGPGTRLTVL.

The genes are TRBV7-9 and TRBJ2-5; 8 bases match TRBD2. V was pared by 2 bases and J by 4 bases, with 9 bases of the junction left unmatched. This CDR3 has 16 residues. CDR1 and CDR2 (germline): SEHNR, FQNEAQ (reference sequence). CDR3 coding DNA: TGTGCCAGCAGCTTACGGCGGGGGGAGCCAGCAGAGACCCAGTACTTC. Translated, it gives CASSLRRGEPAETQYF.